Listed below are T cell receptor beta chains from one sample, sequenced in a study of blood T cell repertoires in COVID-19. The method was immunoSEQ multiplex PCR; TCRdb's version includes in-frame clones alone and lacks a portion of them. The data contain tens of thousands of clones, 60% to 85% of them singletons. Sequenced material: peripheral blood. These receptors were collected from a woman at least 80 years old with active or convalescent COVID-19. Each CDR3 is given with its conserved first and last residue. Each record gives: D gene, clone size, J gene, V gene, CDR3 protein, CDR3 DNA. D genes are given only for firm matches. Size tells how often a clone was seen (once, few, many) or the class of an expanded clone, and some rows leave it out.

d_gene: .
abundance: once
j_gene: TRBJ2-1
v_gene: TRBV7-9
CDR3aa: CASSLIRSPFNEQFF
CDR3nt: TGTGCCAGCAGCTTAATTCGGAGCCCTTTCAATGAGCAGTTCTTC

d_gene: TRBD2
abundance: .
j_gene: TRBJ2-1
v_gene: TRBV19
CDR3aa: CASSLRLAGRGSGEQFF
CDR3nt: TGTGCCAGTAGTTTAAGACTAGCGGGAAGGGGGTCGGGGGAGCAGTTCTTC

d_gene: TRBD1
abundance: .
j_gene: TRBJ1-6
v_gene: TRBV28
CDR3aa: CASRIDRVNSPLHF
CDR3nt: TGTGCCAGCCGCATCGACAGGGTAAATTCACCCCTCCACTTT

d_gene: .
abundance: few
j_gene: TRBJ2-2
v_gene: TRBV6-5
CDR3aa: CASSYSWVSHTGELFF
CDR3nt: TGTGCCAGCAGTTACTCGTGGGTTAGCCACACCGGGGAGCTGTTTTTT

d_gene: TRBD1
abundance: few
j_gene: TRBJ2-7
v_gene: TRBV19
CDR3aa: CASSIGQAREQYF
CDR3nt: TGTGCCAGTAGTATCGGACAGGCTCGGGAGCAGTACTTC

d_gene: TRBD2
abundance: .
j_gene: TRBJ2-5
v_gene: TRBV11-2
CDR3aa: CASSLGGLAGEGYETQYF
CDR3nt: TGTGCCAGCAGCTTAGGGGGACTAGCGGGAGAGGGCTATGAGACCCAGTACTTC

d_gene: .
abundance: .
j_gene: TRBJ1-1
v_gene: TRBV19
CDR3aa: CASSIRQSTTFF
CDR3nt: TGTGCCAGTAGTATCCGACAGAGTACGACTTTCTTT

d_gene: TRBD2
abundance: .
j_gene: TRBJ2-2
v_gene: TRBV18
CDR3aa: CASSPSSGLTNTGELFF
CDR3nt: TGTGCCAGCTCACCATCTAGCGGTCTAACGAACACCGGGGAGCTGTTTTTT

d_gene: .
abundance: .
j_gene: TRBJ1-1
v_gene: TRBV7-9
CDR3aa: CASSLGSTPIEAFF
CDR3nt: TGTGCCAGCAGCTTAGGTTCAACTCCTATTGAAGCTTTCTTT

d_gene: TRBD1
abundance: .
j_gene: TRBJ1-2
v_gene: TRBV3-1/TRBV3-2
CDR3aa: CASSPRTGPGYTF
CDR3nt: TGTGCCAGCAGCCCAAGGACAGGGCCGGGCTACACCTTC

d_gene: TRBD2
abundance: once
j_gene: TRBJ2-7
v_gene: TRBV5-4
CDR3aa: CASSLEGPTSGASYEQYF
CDR3nt: TGTGCCAGCAGCTTGGAGGGGCCGACTAGCGGGGCCTCCTACGAGCAGTACTTC

d_gene: .
abundance: .
j_gene: TRBJ2-7
v_gene: TRBV6-5
CDR3aa: CASSYDRHSQYF
CDR3nt: TGTGCCAGCAGTTACGACAGGCACAGCCAGTACTTC

d_gene: TRBD1
abundance: .
j_gene: TRBJ2-3
v_gene: TRBV9
CDR3aa: CASTSRDRGRGADTQYF
CDR3nt: TGTGCCAGCACCTCCCGGGACAGGGGGCGAGGGGCAGATACGCAGTATTTT